Reported below is one T cell receptor beta chain. The data were obtained in a study of blood T cell repertoires in COVID-19. Study in general: The origin of the acute and convalescent COVID-19 samples was the United States, Italy and Spain.

Measured with immunoSEQ multiplex PCR; TCRdb has only the in-frame clones, and not every one. Here the sample spans around 170,000 clones, 84% being singletons. Either two negative PCRs, clearance, or symptom resolution qualified Cohort 3 donors as recovered. This clonotype was sampled from a man in his forties or fifties who had recovered from COVID-19. The sequenced sample was PBMCs or T cells enriched from blood (not recorded which).

CDR3 coding DNA: TGTGCCAGCAGCTTGACGGACAAAAAGACCCAGTACTTC. It encodes CASSLTDKKTQYF. V and J are TRBV13 and TRBJ2-5, with TRBD1 as a possible D gene (5 bases). The germline V gene encodes CDR1 PRHDT and CDR2 FYEKMQ (reference sequence). V shed 3 bases and J shed 6 bases, with 11 bases lying between them. CDR3 length: 13 amino acids.